The T cell receptor (beta chain) described here comes from a study of blood T cells in healthy people across ages. Findings and limits, study-wide: Naive CD4+ cell counts and diversity both ran higher in long-lived than in aged donors.

Of note for this clonotype: Its antigen is still unknown. One end of the junction fails to match germline, which may point to a read error.

This CDR3 contains 16 residues. CDR1 MNHNY and CDR2 SVGAGI come from the germline V gene (reference sequence). A sample-barcoded 5' primer and a J-beta primer mix were used in a second PCR of roughly 7 to 11 cycles. MiXCR, run by TCRdb on the 5' RACE reads, gives a single entry per CDR3 protein. The table includes around 1.1 million distinct CDR3 sequences, around two fifths detected once. This clonotype was sampled from a man between 18 and 35 years old in good health. This sequence joins TRBV6-6 and TRBJ1-4; perhaps TRBD1 as D (6 bases). Sequenced: blood. The DNA for the CDR3 is TGCGCCAGCAGCCAGCCGGTACAGGGTAAGAGGGAAAAACTGTTTTTT. Encoded protein: CASSQPVQGKREKLFF.